A single sample is the source of the 8 T cell receptor beta chains below, sequenced in a study of human T cells and chemical hapten exposure. The time point: pre-sensitization, week 0. Treatment noted: therapeutic diphenylcyclopropenone sensitization with weekly scalp DPC. Each CDR3 protein gets one entry after TCRdb re-called the RACE reads with MiXCR. The table lists 250,000 or so distinct CDR3 sequences, about 9% of them singletons. The sequences come from whole blood, collected in connection with sensitization to the hapten diphenylcyclopropenone (DPC). Source of these receptors: a woman between 40 and 50 years old with alopecia areata. Some clones in this sample may be carry-over from other donors' samples.

This chain links TRBV6-5 with TRBJ1-1; 9 bases align to TRBD1. V trimming: 7 bases; J trimming: 4 bases; junction bases outside the gene matches: 10. This CDR3 has 15 residues. Germline CDR1 is MNHEY and CDR2 is SVGAGI. CDR3 sequence reads: CASTDPGQGFTEAFF. DNA of the CDR3: TGTGCCAGCACCGATCCGGGACAGGGCTTCACTGAAGCTTTCTTT.

This clonotype was detected only a few times. The chain employs TRBV7-9 and TRBJ1-1; 7 bases are shared with TRBD1. The CDR3 extends over 15 amino acids. The V segment lost 6 bases and the J segment 1 base; nucleotides outside the gene matches: 8. Looked up from germline, CDR1 is SEHNR and CDR2 is FQNEAQ (reference sequence). The CDR3 region has the DNA TGTGCCAGCAGATTCGGACAGGAGCAGAACACTGAAGCTTTCTTT. Protein sequence: CASRFGQEQNTEAFF.

The rearrangement links TRBV7-2 to TRBJ1-1; D might be TRBD1 (6 bases). CDR3 length equals 11 residues. Trimming pared 5 bases from V and 8 bases from J, leaving 9 bases between. Germline CDR1 and CDR2: SGHTA and FQGNSA. Here the CDR3 DNA reads TGTGCCAGCAGCCGGAGGGGGGAAGCTTTCTTT. It codes for CASSRRGEAFF.

The table lists this clonotype with many counts. The chain joins TRBV5-1 to TRBJ1-1; tentatively, D is TRBD1 (5 bases). V was cut by 0 bases and J by 0 bases, with 9 bases left in between. Germline CDR1 reads SGHRS; CDR2 reads YFSETQ. The CDR3 length is 15 residues. CDR3 protein: CASSLAGQLNTEAFF. The CDR3 DNA is TGCGCCAGCAGCTTGGCAGGACAACTGAACACTGAAGCTTTCTTT.

This clonotype was picked up a small number of times. This CDR3 reads CASSVGGGFNNSPLHF. The CDR3 nucleotides are TGTGCCAGCAGCGTAGGAGGGGGCTTCAATAATTCACCCCTCCACTTT. The chain uses TRBV9 and TRBJ1-6, with 7 bases lining up with TRBD1. Trimming at V came to 0 bases and at J to 5 bases, leaving 5 bases not matched to a gene. Germline assignment: CDR1 SGDLS and CDR2 YYNGEE. The CDR3 sequence is 16 residues long.

This clonotype occurred a few times. The chain couples TRBV7-6 to TRBJ2-2; D tentatively fits TRBD1 or TRBD2 (5 bases each). CDR1 and CDR2 (germline): SGHVS, FNYEAQ. The CDR3 sequence is 15 residues long. V lost 5 bases to trimming and J lost 1 base, with 11 bases between them. CDR3 sequence (DNA): TGTGCCAGCAGCCTGACTACAGGGAACACCGGGGAGCTGTTTTTT. Translation gives CASSLTTGNTGELFF.

This clonotype came up a few times. V usage is TRBV28 and J usage is TRBJ2-4; TRBD1 aligns across 7 bases. CDR1 is MDHEN, CDR2 SYDVKM, per germline. There are 17 residues in the CDR3. Losses at the gene ends were 2 bases for V and 8 bases for J; bases not matched to a gene: 15. The CDR3 sequence: CASSLEGNTGVLDIQYF. Written as DNA, the CDR3 is TGTGCCAGCAGTTTAGAAGGGAATACAGGGGTTTTGGACATTCAGTACTTC. Full variable domain (outside the CDR3, taken from reference TRBV28 and TRBJ2-4): DVKVTQSSRYLVKRTGEKVFLECVQDMDHENMFWYRQDPGLGLRLIYFSYDVKMKEKGDIPEGYSVSREKKERFSLILESASTNQTSMYLCASSLEGNTGVLDIQYFGAGTRLSVL.

The chain uses TRBV20-1 and TRBJ1-3; D gene ambiguous. The germline V and J ends were trimmed by 3 bases and 3 bases, with 12 bases remaining between them. This CDR3 is built from 14 residues. Germline V gene data show CDR1 as DFQATT and CDR2 as SNEGSKA (reference sequence). This chain's CDR3 is CSAREPGFGNTIYF. The CDR3 nucleotides are TGCAGTGCTAGGGAGCCCGGGTTTGGAAACACCATATATTTT.